This T cell receptor beta chain was profiled in a study of blood T cell repertoires in COVID-19. Study overall: Italy, Spain and the United States were the sources of the convalescent and acute COVID-19 samples.

The count of this clone is one. Original handling: Reference gene primers were amplified, and this amplification served to estimate nucleated cell counts. Profiling relied on immunoSEQ multiplex PCR, and the TCRdb table lists in-frame clones only, not all of them. The V and J calls and clone size were taken over from that table, and D and trimming were inferred from the DNA. The sample yields roughly 280,000 clones, roughly 90% seen once. A Seattle source enrolled patients during active infection and followed them longitudinally. The CDR3 contains 13 residues. Germline assignment: CDR1 MDHEN and CDR2 SYDVKM. With 2 bases removed from V and 3 bases from J, the gap between germline ends came to 7 bases.

The clonotype originates from a woman aged 30 to 39 with COVID-19, enrolled during active disease. Sequenced material: peripheral blood. The V and J genes are TRBV28 and TRBJ1-1; D not certain. The CDR3 here is CASSLAVYTEAFF. The CDR3 DNA reads TGTGCCAGCAGTTTAGCAGTCTACACTGAAGCTTTCTTT.